A single sample is the source of the 19 T cell receptor beta chains below, sequenced in a study of blood T cell repertoires in COVID-19. This table comes from immunoSEQ multiplex PCR, and its TCRdb copy is limited to in-frame clones, with some not included. The sample yields 70,000 to 80,000 clones, about 89% seen once. What was sequenced was peripheral blood. Every receptor here comes from a woman aged 60-75 years with acute or convalescent COVID-19.

This chain joins TRBV2 and TRBJ1-2; 8 positions match TRBD1. CDR3 length: 15 amino acids. Germline CDR1 and CDR2: SNHLY and FYNNEI. V was clipped by 1 base and J by 2 bases; unmatched bases: 3. CDR3 in amino acids: CASSEGQGWNYGYTF. In DNA, the CDR3 is TGTGCCAGCAGTGAAGGACAGGGGTGGAACTATGGCTACACCTTC.

The chain links TRBV5-6 to TRBJ2-3; possible D gene TRBD2, 5 bases. CDR1 is SGHDT, CDR2 YYEEEE, per germline. The length of the CDR3 is 15 residues. Trimming took 0 bases from V and 2 from J, leaving 10 bases between them. CDR3 DNA sequence: TGTGCCAGCAGCTTGGCCGGCGGGTCCACAGATACGCAGTATTTT. Its translation is CASSLAGGSTDTQYF.

In nucleotides, the CDR3 is TGTGCCAGCAGCCAAGATTCGGCAGGGAACACCTACGAGCAGTACTTC. Its protein product is CASSQDSAGNTYEQYF. V and J are TRBV4-2 and TRBJ2-7, with D tentatively TRBD1 (5 bases). The V end was cut by 0 bases, the J end by 2 bases, with 14 bases between. CDR3 length equals 16 residues. CDR1 and CDR2 (germline): LGHNA, YNFKEQ.

CDR3 coding DNA: TGTGCCAGCAGTTTAAATGGGGGCTTAGGTTCACCCCTCCACTTT. This sequence encodes CASSLNGGLGSPLHF. The J gene is TRBJ1-6, the V gene TRBV28; D is perhaps TRBD1 (6 bases). The length of the CDR3 is 15 residues. Germline CDR1 is MDHEN and CDR2 is SYDVKM. The V end was cut by 2 bases, the J end by 9 bases, with 14 bases between.

J is TRBJ2-1 and V is TRBV14, with TRBD2 matching over 11 bases. The germline V gene has CDR1 SGHDN and CDR2 FVKESK. Trimming removed 4 bases from V and 4 bases from J; junction bases left unmatched: 3. The CDR3 is 15 amino acids. The CDR3 DNA sequence: TGTGCCAGCAGCCTTAGCGGGGGGGTATACAATGAGCAGTTCTTC. This translates into CASSLSGGVYNEQFF.

The V call is TRBV4-2, the J call TRBJ2-6; D may be TRBD1 (6 bases). This CDR3 contains 19 residues. CDR1 and CDR2 from the germline V gene are LGHNA and YNFKEQ. V shed 7 bases and J shed 0 bases, with 22 bases lying between them. The CDR3 is CASNGPYGGSRSGANVLTF. The CDR3 nucleotides are TGTGCCAGCAATGGGCCCTATGGGGGCAGCCGCTCTGGGGCCAACGTCCTGACTTTC.

The chain links TRBV3-1 (or the pseudogene TRBV3-2) to TRBJ2-3; D possibly corresponds to TRBD2 (6 bases). From germline, CDR1 is LGHDT and CDR2 YNNKEL (reference sequence). The V and J ends lost 5 bases and 6 bases respectively, with 21 bases between them. This CDR3 contains 16 residues. CDR3 sequence (DNA): TGTGCCAGCAGCTTAAGGGGTCAGTCTGGAGGGGATACGCAGTATTTT. It yields the protein CASSLRGQSGGDTQYF.

The gene calls are TRBV20-1 and TRBJ1-1; D might be TRBD1 (5 bases). The germline gives CDR1 DFQATT, CDR2 SNEGSKA (reference sequence). The V end lost 3 bases, the J end lost 3 bases, and 23 bases lay between the germline ends. The CDR3 sequence is 17 residues long. DNA of the CDR3: TGCAGTGCTAGTGAGGGAGGTTGGCTGGGGCCACACACTGAAGCTTTCTTT. Translating it yields CSASEGGWLGPHTEAFF.

The chain links TRBV6-5 to TRBJ2-7; possibly TRBD1 for D (5 bases). The germline CDR1 and CDR2 sequences are MNHEY and SVGAGI. Trimming pared 7 bases from V and 1 base from J, leaving 8 bases between. This CDR3 is built from 12 residues. The CDR3: CASTQGSYEQYF. In DNA form, the CDR3 reads TGTGCCAGCACTCAGGGATCCTACGAGCAGTACTTC.

This clone was seen only once. This sequence joins TRBV5-1 and TRBJ2-7; D might be TRBD2 (5 bases). The CDR3 loop spans 14 amino acids. The germline V gene has CDR1 SGHRS and CDR2 YFSETQ. The ends were cut back, 3 bases at V and 0 bases at J, with 10 bases in the middle. The CDR3 loop is CASSSDFYSYEQYF. CDR3 DNA sequence: TGCGCCAGCAGCTCGGACTTTTACTCCTACGAGCAGTACTTC.

This chain links TRBV28 with TRBJ2-7; perhaps TRBD1 as D (5 bases). This CDR3 spans 14 amino acids. Trimming removed 5 bases at V and 1 base at J, with 12 bases between. Germline assignment: CDR1 MDHEN and CDR2 SYDVKM. The CDR3 bases are TGTGCCAGCAGTCAAAGGCAGGGATCCTACGAGCAGTACTTC. It yields the protein CASSQRQGSYEQYF.

The chain recombines TRBV6-5 with TRBJ1-3, with 7 bases matching TRBD1. The germline V gene has CDR1 MNHEY and CDR2 SVGAGI. There are 16 residues in the CDR3. The J segment lost 0 bases and the V segment lost 2 bases, leaving 4 bases of the junction unmatched. Here the CDR3 reads CASSYGDSDSGNTIYF. The DNA for the CDR3 is TGTGCCAGCAGTTACGGGGACAGTGACTCTGGAAACACCATATATTTT.

V and J are TRBV7-6 and TRBJ2-1; D perhaps matches TRBD1 (6 bases). V was cut by 4 bases and J by 7 bases, with 17 bases left in between. The germline CDR1 and CDR2 sequences are SGHVS and FNYEAQ. The CDR3 covers 15 residues. CDR3 DNA sequence: TGTGCCAGCAGCTCCCAACAGACAGGAACTAATGAGCAGTTCTTC. This sequence encodes CASSSQQTGTNEQFF.

The chain has TRBV5-1 and TRBJ1-1; the match to TRBD1 covers 10 bases. V trimming: 4 bases; J trimming: 6 bases; junction bases outside the gene matches: 6. Germline V gene lookup returns CDR1 SGHRS and CDR2 YFSETQ. This CDR3 region has 14 residues. The chain's CDR3 is CASSITGTGAEAFF. The CDR3 DNA follows: TGCGCCAGCAGCATTACCGGGACAGGGGCTGAAGCTTTCTTT.

The chain recombines TRBV23-1 with TRBJ1-1, with 8 bases that match TRBD1. TRBV23-1 carries the ORF label, with uncertain function. This CDR3 spans 13 amino acids. V lost 10 bases and J lost 1; bases outside the gene matches: 5. In DNA, the CDR3 is TGCGCCATCAGGGGGCCTAGGAACACTGAAGCTTTCTTT. This translates into CAIRGPRNTEAFF.

The chain has TRBV6-6 and TRBJ1-2, with 9 positions matching TRBD1. Germline CDR1 and CDR2: MNHNY and SVGAGI (reference sequence). This CDR3 contains 13 residues. V lost 6 bases and J lost 8; bases outside the gene matches: 7. The CDR3 spells CASSPDRGRGYTF. CDR3 nucleotide sequence: TGTGCCAGCAGCCCGGACAGGGGAAGAGGCTACACCTTC.

This chain connects TRBV7-2 to TRBJ1-2, with D possibly TRBD1 on 6 matching bases. V lost 1 base, J lost 4 bases, and 13 bases lay in between. This CDR3 has 15 amino acids. Germline-derived CDR1 and CDR2 are SGHTA and FQGNSA. CDR3 DNA: TGTGCCAGCAGCTTAGATAATAACAGGGCCTATGGCTACACCTTC. Protein product: CASSLDNNRAYGYTF.

Only a few counts were recorded for this clone. The rearrangement joins TRBV6-6 to TRBJ1-1; D ambiguous. V was clipped by 2 bases and J by 1 base, with 5 bases between them. The V gene's germline CDR1 is MNHNY and CDR2 SVGAGI (reference sequence). This CDR3 has 13 amino acids. The CDR3 here is CASSYSKNTEAFF. The CDR3 DNA reads TGTGCCAGCAGTTACAGCAAGAACACTGAAGCTTTCTTT.

V is TRBV18 and J is TRBJ2-7; TRBD1 is a possible D gene (6 bases). Trimming left V 0 bases short and J 7 bases short, with 13 bases between. The CDR3 sequence is 14 residues long. Looked up from germline, CDR1 is KGHSH and CDR2 is LQKENI. The CDR3 region has the DNA TGTGCCAGCTCACCACCTCAGGGGCGGTCAGAGCAGTACTTC. This sequence encodes CASSPPQGRSEQYF.